Listed here are 25 T cell receptor beta chains from one sample, sequenced in a study of T cells in Graves' hyperthyroidism and ophthalmopathy (dated 2019 in TCRdb). Library creation used multiplex PCR. Instrument used: Illumina HiSeq 2000. Amplification of TCR beta CDR3 regions was carried out from RNA transcripts. A first-round RT-PCR of the TCR CDR3 used the HTBI primer set with the Qiagen OneStep RT-PCR kit. TCRdb's own reprocessing of the public reads used fastp at Q25 and MiXCR and kept productive beta chains. Rows merge per CDR3 protein into single entries with the most common DNA and genes. This sample lists approximately 690,000 distinct CDR3 sequences; roughly 15% were detected once. In total, the top ten clones hold 9.5% to 15% of the sample. The source material was blood. The source is a woman between 50 and 59 years old with Graves' ophthalmopathy.

This clonotype was seen repeatedly, ten times or more. The chain uses TRBV7-2 and TRBJ1-1; D unresolved. Trimming took off 3 bases at V and 1 base at J, with 6 bases between the two ends. The CDR3 is made up of 13 amino acids. Germline V gives CDR1 SGHTA, CDR2 FQGNSA. DNA for the CDR3: TGTGCCAGCAGCTTGCGACGGAACACTGAAGCTTTCTTT. Encoded protein: CASSLRRNTEAFF.

The sample holds many counts of this clonotype. V is TRBV11-2 and J is TRBJ2-1; no reliable D call. The length of the CDR3 is 12 residues. Trimming left V 7 bases short and J 4 bases short, with 8 bases between. CDR1 SGHAT and CDR2 FQNNGV come from the germline V gene. CDR3 amino acids: CASTSRYNEQFF. CDR3 sequence (DNA): TGTGCCAGCACATCTAGATACAATGAGCAGTTCTTC.

This clonotype has ten or more counts. The chain is built from TRBV7-2 and TRBJ2-7; D might be TRBD2 (6 bases). V lost 6 bases, J lost 2 bases, and 14 bases lay in between. The CDR3 is made up of 14 amino acids. The germline CDR1 and CDR2 sequences are SGHTA and FQGNSA. The CDR3 DNA follows: TGTGCCAGCAGTCTCCAGCGGGCCCCCTACGAGCAGTACTTC. Translating it yields CASSLQRAPYEQYF.

This clonotype was observed many times. The rearrangement joins TRBV29-1 to TRBJ1-2; D call uncertain. Germline loops: CDR1 SQVTM, CDR2 ANQGSEA. Deletions cut 3 bases from V and 8 bases from J, with 13 bases between. CDR3 length: 12 amino acids. The CDR3 DNA reads as TGCAGCGTTGACCGGACGGGAGAGGGCTACACCTTC. Residues: CSVDRTGEGYTF. Full variable domain (missing parts from reference TRBV29-1 and TRBJ1-2): SAVISQKPSRDICQRGTSLTIQCQVDSQVTMMFWYRQQPGQSLTLIATANQGSEATYESGFVIDKFPISRPNLTFSTLTVSNMSPEDSSIYLCSVDRTGEGYTFGSGTRLTVV.

The rearrangement joins TRBV20-1 to TRBJ2-5; 7 nucleotides match TRBD1. The germline CDR1 and CDR2 sequences are DFQATT and SNEGSKA (reference sequence). The CDR3 length is 14 residues. V shed 5 bases, J shed 5 bases, and the junction held 11 bases outside the gene matches. As DNA, the CDR3 is TGCAGTGCTCCGTTAGGGGGCAGGCAGGAGACCCAGTACTTC. Its protein product is CSAPLGGRQETQYF.

This clonotype was observed many times. The CDR3 protein is CASNKLAGVEQFF. CDR3 in DNA: TGTGCCAGCAATAAACTAGCGGGAGTTGAGCAGTTCTTC. The chain has TRBV6-2 or TRBV6-3 and TRBJ2-1, with 11 bases lining up with TRBD2. CDR1 is MNHEY and CDR2 is SVGEGT in the germline V gene. Germline trimming cut 7 bases from V and 9 bases from J; bases unmatched to any gene: 5. The CDR3 spans 13 residues.

In its sample, this clonotype was seen many times. The V gene is TRBV7-2, the J gene TRBJ2-3; unclear D gene. The CDR3 consists of 17 residues. Germline-derived CDR1 and CDR2 are SGHTA and FQGNSA. V was clipped by 1 base and J by 4 bases, with 18 bases between them. This CDR3 is CASSLVPSLISSDTQYF. In DNA form, the CDR3 reads TGTGCCAGCAGCTTAGTCCCGTCTCTCATATCCTCAGATACGCAGTATTTT.

About this clonotype itself: Possible read error: a much larger clone is one base away. The chain links TRBV10-1 to TRBJ2-1; D not certain. Germline V gives CDR1 WNHNN, CDR2 SYGVQD (reference sequence). Trimming shortened V by 4 bases and J by 2 bases, and 15 bases separated the two germline ends. This CDR3 contains 16 residues. The CDR3 loop reads CASSGFTFCAYNEQFF. The CDR3, as DNA: TGCGCCAGCAGTGGTTTCACCTTTTGCGCCTACAATGAGCAGTTCTTC.

At least ten counts were recorded for this clonotype. The rearrangement joins TRBV5-1 to TRBJ2-7, with a tentative D call TRBD1 (5 bases). Germline V CDR1 and CDR2: SGHRS, YFSETQ. The V gene lost 4 bases and the J gene lost 5 bases, with 10 bases spanning the gap. This CDR3 comprises 12 residues. The CDR3 here is CASSQDTNEQYF. The DNA of the CDR3 is TGCGCCAGCAGCCAGGACACTAACGAGCAGTACTTC.

This clonotype was seen at least ten times. DNA of the CDR3: TGTGCCAGCAGTGGAGGCCAGGGGTACACAGATACGCAGTATTTT. Residues: CASSGGQGYTDTQYF. The chain combines TRBV2 with TRBJ2-3, with D tentatively TRBD1 (6 bases). CDR3 length: 15 amino acids. With 4 bases removed from V and 2 bases from J, the gap between germline ends came to 13 bases. Germline V gene lookup returns CDR1 SNHLY and CDR2 FYNNEI.

This chain connects TRBV14 to TRBJ1-6, with D hard to call. Germline CDR1 SGHDN, CDR2 FVKESK. The CDR3 is made up of 13 amino acids. V dropped 5 bases and J dropped 9 bases, with 11 bases sitting between them. CDR3 amino acids: CASSEILSSPLHF. CDR3 DNA: TGTGCCAGCAGCGAAATTTTGAGTTCACCCCTCCACTTT.

This clonotype was seen repeatedly, ten times or more. The rearrangement uses TRBV28 and TRBJ1-5, with D uncertain. The CDR3 runs 15 residues. Trimming removed 4 bases at V and 0 bases at J, with 10 bases between. Germline-derived CDR1 and CDR2 are MDHEN and SYDVKM. Here the CDR3 reads CASSSLRYSNQPQHF. The CDR3 DNA follows: TGTGCCAGCAGTTCCCTTCGTTATAGCAATCAGCCCCAGCATTTT.

This clonotype was detected only a few times. J is TRBJ2-2 and V is TRBV4-1; D is uncertain. Per germline, CDR1 MGHRA and CDR2 YSYEKL. The CDR3 contains 12 residues. Trimming removed 4 bases from V and 7 bases from J, with 7 bases in between. In DNA form, the CDR3 reads TGCGCCAGCAGCCCTCCCTTCGGGGAGCTGTTTTTT. It translates to CASSPPFGELFF.

This clonotype was counted at least ten times. The chain employs TRBV5-6 and TRBJ1-5; D is perhaps TRBD1 (5 bases). There are 15 residues in the CDR3. Trimming removed 1 base at V and 2 bases at J, with 10 bases between. Germline loops: CDR1 SGHDT, CDR2 YYEEEE. CDR3 sequence: CASSLRGAGNQPQHF. CDR3 DNA: TGTGCCAGCAGCTTGAGGGGCGCGGGCAATCAGCCCCAGCATTTT. Filled out from reference TRBV5-6 and TRBJ1-5, the complete variable domain reads DAGVTQSPTHLIKTRGQQVTLRCSPKSGHDTVSWYQQALGQGPQFIFQYYEEEERQRGNFPDRFSGHQFPNYSSELNVNALLLGDSALYLCASSLRGAGNQPQHFGDGTRLSIL.

This sequence joins TRBV20-1 and TRBJ1-5; 7 nucleotides match TRBD1. V trimming: 4 bases; J trimming: 3 bases; junction bases outside the gene matches: 9. The CDR3 extends over 15 amino acids. Germline CDR1 reads DFQATT; CDR2 reads SNEGSKA (reference sequence). DNA of the CDR3: TGCAGTGCTAAACCGACAGGGCAACCCAATCAGCCCCAGCATTTT. Its translation is CSAKPTGQPNQPQHF.

This chain's CDR3 is CASSQDRSGYGIGELFF. DNA of the CDR3: TGTGCCAGCAGCCAAGATAGGTCAGGGTATGGGATCGGGGAGCTGTTTTTT. The chain couples TRBV3-1 to TRBJ2-2, with D perhaps TRBD1 (5 bases). V lost 0 bases and J 7 bases, leaving 18 bases between the germline ends. Germline V lookup: CDR1 LGHDT, CDR2 YNNKEL (reference sequence). The CDR3 runs 17 residues.

This clonotype came up many times. The chain couples TRBV28 to TRBJ2-7; a weak D match, TRBD1 (6 bases). CDR3 size: 13 residues. Between the trimmed V and J ends, which lost 5 bases and 3 bases, there was a span of 11 bases. Germline lookup yields CDR1 MDHEN and CDR2 SYDVKM. The CDR3, as DNA: TGTGCCAGCAGTGAAAGGACAGACTACGAGCAGTACTTC. It is translated as CASSERTDYEQYF.

J is TRBJ1-2 and V is TRBV18; a possible D gene is TRBD1 (6 bases). Trimming took 4 bases from V and 6 from J, leaving 15 bases between them. The CDR3 loop spans 14 amino acids. Germline V gene lookup returns CDR1 KGHSH and CDR2 LQKENI. The CDR3 region has the DNA TGTGCCAGCTCACTCCGGGACAAATTAGATGGCTACACCTTC. This translates into CASSLRDKLDGYTF.

This clonotype was detected a few times. The chain links TRBV4-1 to TRBJ1-4; weak D call: TRBD1 (5 bases). Trimming cost V 4 bases and J 3 bases, with 15 bases left between them. Germline CDR1 and CDR2: MGHRA and YSYEKL. This CDR3 spans 16 amino acids. The CDR3: CASSRLEGLANEKLFF. The CDR3 nucleotides are TGCGCCAGCAGCCGACTCGAGGGGCTTGCTAATGAAAAACTGTTTTTT.

This clonotype came up many times. The V and J genes are TRBV18 and TRBJ2-7; D may correspond to TRBD1 or TRBD2 (5 bases each). The CDR3 is 14 residues long. Per germline, CDR1 KGHSH and CDR2 LQKENI. The ends were cut back, 5 bases at V and 3 bases at J, with 14 bases in the middle. CDR3 in DNA: TGTGCCAGCTCAGAAACCGGGACCAACTACGAGCAGTACTTC. This encodes CASSETGTNYEQYF.

This clonotype was counted many times. This chain uses TRBV29-1 with TRBJ2-3, with TRBD2 matching 9 bases. This CDR3 has 16 residues. Per the germline V gene, CDR1 is SQVTM and CDR2 is ANQGSEA. Trimming removed 1 base from V and 2 bases from J; junction bases left unmatched: 7. As DNA, the CDR3 is TGCAGCGTTGAAGCCTCTAGCGGGAAAGACACAGATACGCAGTATTTT. This encodes CSVEASSGKDTDTQYF.

This chain links TRBV14 with TRBJ2-1; tentatively, D is TRBD2 (5 bases). This CDR3 is built from 17 residues. CDR1 is SGHDN and CDR2 is FVKESK in the germline V gene. Between the trimmed V and J ends, which lost 2 bases and 2 bases, there was a span of 16 bases. The CDR3: CASSQLFIDGTYNEQFF. The CDR3 DNA follows: TGTGCCAGCAGCCAACTCTTTATTGACGGGACCTACAATGAGCAGTTCTTC.

The V gene is TRBV9, the J gene TRBJ2-7; 7 nucleotides agree with TRBD1. Per the germline V gene, CDR1 is SGDLS and CDR2 is YYNGEE. V lost 4 bases, J lost 5 bases, and 9 bases stayed unmatched. The CDR3 runs to 14 residues. The CDR3 spells CASSPGQVTDEQYF. The CDR3 region has the DNA TGTGCCAGCAGCCCAGGACAGGTAACGGACGAGCAGTACTTC.

This clonotype has only a few counts. This chain links TRBV5-4 with TRBJ2-5, with 8 bases fitting TRBD2. V shed 0 bases, J shed 6 bases, and the junction held 7 bases outside the gene matches. Germline V gene lookup returns CDR1 SGHNT and CDR2 YYREEE (reference sequence). The CDR3 totals 15 residues. CDR3 sequence: CASSLDTSGEKTQYF. Written as DNA, the CDR3 is TGTGCCAGCAGCTTGGATACTAGCGGCGAGAAGACCCAGTACTTC.

The J gene is TRBJ2-2, the V gene TRBV29-1; 7 positions agree with TRBD2. Per germline, CDR1 SQVTM and CDR2 ANQGSEA. V gave up 3 bases and J gave up 1 base; unmatched junction bases: 11. This CDR3 is 17 amino acids long. CDR3 protein: CSVELFEASGNTGELFF. DNA of the CDR3: TGCAGCGTTGAGCTTTTTGAGGCTAGCGGGAACACCGGGGAGCTGTTTTTT.